Following are 7 T cell receptor beta chains from one sample sequenced in a study of blood T cell repertoires in COVID-19. Generated by immunoSEQ multiplex PCR, the TCRdb table keeps only in-frame clones and is missing some. The sample consists of over 250,000 clones, 70% to 85% of them appearing once. Sequencing input: peripheral blood. The receptor source for this set is a human donor with COVID-19, enrolled during active disease. The donor label of this sample is uncertain.

This clone was counted between two and nine times. The genes are TRBV6-2 or TRBV6-3 and TRBJ1-5; D uncertain. The CDR3 totals 13 residues. Trimming removed 6 bases from V and 9 bases from J, with 15 bases in between. Germline CDR1 reads MNHEY; CDR2 reads SVGEGT. CDR3 nucleotide sequence: TGTGCCAGCAGCTCGCGGGCCTCCTCGCCCCAGCATTTT. Amino acids: CASSSRASSPQHF.

The V and J genes are TRBV27 and TRBJ2-5; D perhaps matches TRBD1 (6 bases). This CDR3 region has 13 residues. From germline, CDR1 is MNHEY and CDR2 SMNVEV (reference sequence). Between the trimmed V and J ends, which lost 7 bases and 4 bases, there was a span of 13 bases. CDR3 protein: CASMGGRGETQYF. The CDR3 region has the DNA TGTGCCAGCATGGGCGGCAGGGGAGAGACCCAGTACTTC.

Comment on this clone: A junction end diverges from the germline sequence, so it may reflect a read error. The chain recombines TRBV4-3 with TRBJ2-1, with D tentatively TRBD2 (5 bases). CDR3 length: 12 amino acids. CDR1 and CDR2 (germline): LGHNA, YSLEER. CDR3 sequence: CASSQDFRTFIF. Written as DNA, the CDR3 is TGCGCCAGCAGCCAAGATTTCAGGACTTTTATCTTC.

As DNA, the CDR3 is TGTGCCAGCAGCCCCCGGCAGGGGAATCTAGGGGGCTACACCTTC. Protein: CASSPRQGNLGGYTF. V gene TRBV2 combines with J gene TRBJ1-2; D may be TRBD1 (6 bases). The CDR3 spans 15 residues. The germline CDR1 and CDR2 sequences are SNHLY and FYNNEI. V lost 6 bases to trimming and J lost 8 bases, with 22 bases between them.

This chain links TRBV29-1 with TRBJ2-7; TRBD2 aligns across 9 bases. The CDR3 consists of 14 residues. Germline V gene data show CDR1 as SQVTM and CDR2 as ANQGSEA. V trimming: 6 bases; J trimming: 3 bases; junction bases outside the gene matches: 9. CDR3 residues: CSVAGTSSYYEQYF. CDR3 nucleotides: TGCAGCGTAGCCGGGACTAGCAGCTACTACGAGCAGTACTTC.

The rearrangement links TRBV5-6 to TRBJ2-2; D is undetermined. Trimming took off 2 bases at V and 10 bases at J, with 27 bases between the two ends. CDR3 length equals 18 residues. Germline CDR1 is SGHDT and CDR2 is YYEEEE. This chain's CDR3 is CASSFFQPAARRGLELFF. In nucleotides, the CDR3 is TGTGCCAGCAGCTTCTTTCAACCAGCAGCCCGGAGAGGATTGGAGCTGTTTTTT.

The CDR3 sequence is CASNPPGGFSPLHF. The CDR3 region has the DNA TGTGCCAGCAATCCGCCCGGGGGGTTCTCACCCCTCCACTTT. V and J are TRBV28 and TRBJ1-6; TRBD1 might be the D (5 bases). This CDR3 has 14 residues. CDR1 is MDHEN and CDR2 is SYDVKM in the germline V gene. Trimming left V 7 bases short and J 10 bases short, with 17 bases between.